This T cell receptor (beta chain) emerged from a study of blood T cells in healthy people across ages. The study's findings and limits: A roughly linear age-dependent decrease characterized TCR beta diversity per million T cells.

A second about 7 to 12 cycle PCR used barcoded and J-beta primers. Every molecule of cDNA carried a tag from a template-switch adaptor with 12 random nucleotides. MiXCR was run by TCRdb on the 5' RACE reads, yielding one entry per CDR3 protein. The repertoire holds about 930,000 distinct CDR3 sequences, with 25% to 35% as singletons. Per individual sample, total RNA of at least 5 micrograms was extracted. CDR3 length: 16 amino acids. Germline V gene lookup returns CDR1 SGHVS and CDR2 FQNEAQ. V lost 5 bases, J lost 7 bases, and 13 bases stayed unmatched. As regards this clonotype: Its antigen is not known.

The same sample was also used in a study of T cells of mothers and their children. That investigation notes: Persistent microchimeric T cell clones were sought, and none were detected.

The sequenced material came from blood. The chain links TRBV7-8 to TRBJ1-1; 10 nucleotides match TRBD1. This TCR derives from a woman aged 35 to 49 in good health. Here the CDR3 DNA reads TGTGCCAGCAGCCCCCGGTCGGGGACAGGGGTCGGTGAAGCTTTCTTT. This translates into CASSPRSGTGVGEAFF.